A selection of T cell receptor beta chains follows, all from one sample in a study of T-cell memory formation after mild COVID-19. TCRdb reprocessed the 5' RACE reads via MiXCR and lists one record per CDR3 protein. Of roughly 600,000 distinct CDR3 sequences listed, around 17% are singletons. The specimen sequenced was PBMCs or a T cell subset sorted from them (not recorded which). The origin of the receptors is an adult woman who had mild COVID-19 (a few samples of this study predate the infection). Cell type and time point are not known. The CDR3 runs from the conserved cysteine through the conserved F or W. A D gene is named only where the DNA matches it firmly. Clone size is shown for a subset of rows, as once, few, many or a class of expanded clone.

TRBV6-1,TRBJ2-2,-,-,CASSGRVLGNTGELFF,TGTGCCAGCAGTGGGAGGGTACTGGGGAACACCGGGGAGCTGTTTTTT
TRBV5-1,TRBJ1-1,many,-,CASRGEPGTATEAFF,TGCGCCAGCAGAGGAGAACCGGGGACGGCCACTGAAGCTTTCTTT
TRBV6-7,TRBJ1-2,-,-,CASRSETTGLTGYTF,TGTGCCAGCAGGTCTGAGACAACAGGTTTAACTGGCTACACCTTC
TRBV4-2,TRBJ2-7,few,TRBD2,CASRAASGVYEQYF,TGTGCCAGCAGGGCGGCAAGCGGGGTCTACGAGCAGTACTTC
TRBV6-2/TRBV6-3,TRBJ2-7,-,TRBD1,CATGTGISYEQYF,TGTGCGACCGGGACAGGCATTTCCTACGAGCAGTACTTC
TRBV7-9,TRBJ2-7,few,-,CASSLQGGLDEQYF,TGTGCCAGCAGCTTACAGGGGGGCCTCGACGAGCAGTACTTC
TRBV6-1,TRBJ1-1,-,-,CASSEGAMNTEAFF,TGTGCCAGCAGTGAAGGGGCTATGAACACTGAAGCTTTCTTT
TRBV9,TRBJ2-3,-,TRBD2,CASTPSSGITDTQYF,TGTGCCAGCACCCCGAGTAGCGGGATCACAGATACGCAGTATTTT
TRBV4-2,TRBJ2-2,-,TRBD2,CASSQLTGTSGKGELFF,TGTGCCAGCAGCCAGTTGACCGGGACTAGCGGGAAGGGGGAGCTGTTTTTT
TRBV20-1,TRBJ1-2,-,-,CSARPPGGEYGYTF,TGCAGTGCTAGACCCCCCGGGGGGGAATATGGCTACACCTTC
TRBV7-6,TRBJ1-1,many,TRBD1,CASGQGDMEGTEAFF,TGTGCCAGCGGCCAGGGGGACATGGAAGGAACTGAAGCTTTCTTT
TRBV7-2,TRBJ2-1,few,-,CASSFWEANNEQFF,TGTGCCAGCAGCTTCTGGGAAGCGAACAATGAGCAGTTCTTC
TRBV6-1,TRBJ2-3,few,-,CASTSTDDPLYTQYF,TGTGCCAGCACGTCCACAGACGATCCTCTTTATACGCAGTATTTT
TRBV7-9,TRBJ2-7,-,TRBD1,CASSDRVNYEQYF,TGTGCCAGCAGCGACAGGGTTAACTACGAGCAGTACTTC
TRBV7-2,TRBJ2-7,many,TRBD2,CASSLTSGLSYEQYF,TGTGCCAGCAGCCTCACTAGCGGGCTATCCTACGAGCAGTACTTC
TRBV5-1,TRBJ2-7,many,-,CASSLTGPPYEQYF,TGCGCCAGCAGCTTGACAGGGCCTCCCTACGAGCAGTACTTC
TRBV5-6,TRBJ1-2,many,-,CASSLVGGANYGYTF,TGTGCCAGCAGCTTGGTAGGAGGCGCTAACTATGGCTACACCTTC
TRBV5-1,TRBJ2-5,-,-,CASRDGIQETQYF,TGCGCCAGCAGAGATGGCATCCAAGAGACCCAGTACTTC
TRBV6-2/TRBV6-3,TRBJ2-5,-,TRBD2,CASSLVPGLEKETQYF,TGTGCCAGCAGTCTAGTACCGGGACTAGAAAAAGAGACCCAGTACTTC
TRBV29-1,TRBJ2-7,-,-,CSVEGPDTYEQYF,TGCAGCGTTGAGGGCCCGGACACCTACGAGCAGTACTTC
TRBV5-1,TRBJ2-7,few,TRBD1,CASSWKTGNEQYF,TGCGCCAGCAGCTGGAAGACAGGGAACGAGCAGTACTTC
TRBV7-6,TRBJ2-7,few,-,CASSHGQISYEQYF,TGTGCCAGCAGCCACGGACAGATATCCTACGAGCAGTACTTC
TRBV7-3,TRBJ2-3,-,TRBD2,CASSAGEPTDTQYF,TGTGCCAGCAGCGCGGGGGAGCCCACAGATACGCAGTATTTT
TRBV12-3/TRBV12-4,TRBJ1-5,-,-,CASSLADSQPQHF,TGTGCCAGCAGTTTAGCGGACAGTCAGCCCCAGCATTTT
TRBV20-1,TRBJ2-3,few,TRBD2,CSARPLTSGMRADTQYF,TGCAGTGCTAGACCCTTGACTAGCGGGATGAGAGCAGATACGCAGTATTTT
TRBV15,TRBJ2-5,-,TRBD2,CATSRGSGRETQYF,TGTGCCACCAGCAGGGGTAGCGGGAGGGAGACCCAGTACTTC
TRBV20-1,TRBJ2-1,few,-,CSASGGQNSYNEQFF,TGCAGTGCTAGCGGCGGTCAAAACTCCTACAATGAGCAGTTCTTC
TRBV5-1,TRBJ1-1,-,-,CASSSMTGTNTEAFF,TGCGCCAGCAGCTCCATGACGGGAACGAACACTGAAGCTTTCTTT
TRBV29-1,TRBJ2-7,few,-,CSVVMGAREQYF,TGCAGCGTTGTAATGGGGGCTCGGGAGCAGTACTTC
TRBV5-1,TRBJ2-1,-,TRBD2,CASSGQAGAYNEQFF,TGCGCCAGCAGCGGTCAAGCGGGGGCCTACAATGAGCAGTTCTTC